The text below deals with one T cell receptor beta chain. Its antigen is as yet unknown. From germline, CDR1 is MNHEY and CDR2 SMNVEV (reference sequence). This CDR3 spans 16 amino acids. V was trimmed by 4 bases and J by 0 bases, leaving 16 bases between them. These data come from a study of T cell repertoires in cytomegalovirus infection. TCRdb recomputed calls from the reads with MiXCR, one row per CDR3 protein. The sample shows approximately 34,000 distinct CDR3 sequences, about 52% of them seen only once. General study points: HLA-C-restricted CMV-specific TCR beta clonotypes were dominant in the ex vivo response. Cumulated frequencies of public TCR beta families served to identify carriers of CMV plus the relevant HLA.

The chain has TRBV27 and TRBJ2-7; D perhaps matches TRBD2 (7 bases). The clonotype originates from a human donor in good health (CMV status not recorded). Some clones in this sample may be carry-over from other donors' samples. The sample here was CD8+ T cells from cultured PBMCs, taken from culture after CMV antigen stimulation. The CDR3 DNA sequence: TGTGCCAGCAGTTCGGGGGGCGGGTTACCCTCCTACGAGCAGTACTTC. It encodes CASSSGGGLPSYEQYF.